The 14 T cell receptor beta chains reported below all come from one sample, sequenced in a study of human T cells and chemical hapten exposure. TCRdb processed the RACE reads anew with MiXCR; each CDR3 protein has one entry. The table records more than 250,000 distinct CDR3 sequences, about 8.6% of them present only once. Time point indicated: pre-sensitization, week 0. Treatment in this sample: therapeutic diphenylcyclopropenone sensitization with weekly scalp DPC. The material sequenced was whole blood, taken in connection with sensitization to the hapten diphenylcyclopropenone (DPC). The receptors come from a woman aged 35 to 49 with alopecia areata. Some clones in this sample may be carry-over from other donors' samples.

This clonotype was seen a few times. The chain couples TRBV20-1 to TRBJ2-3; 10 bases map to TRBD2. With V trimmed by 3 bases and J by 3 bases, 9 bases remained unmatched. This CDR3 contains 16 residues. Germline values: CDR1 DFQATT, CDR2 SNEGSKA (reference sequence). The CDR3 loop reads CSARDASSGRTDTQYF. Here the CDR3 DNA reads TGCAGTGCTAGGGACGCCTCTAGCGGGAGAACAGATACGCAGTATTTT.

The chain combines TRBV9 with TRBJ2-7, with TRBD2 as a possible D gene (6 bases). The CDR3 is made up of 16 amino acids. Looked up from germline, CDR1 is SGDLS and CDR2 is YYNGEE. V was clipped by 0 bases and J by 0 bases, with 13 bases between them. CDR3 sequence (DNA): TGTGCCAGCAGCGTAGGGGGCGGGACCAGCTCCTACGAGCAGTACTTC. The encoded protein is CASSVGGGTSSYEQYF.

This clonotype was detected only a few times. The V and J genes are TRBV20-1 and TRBJ2-5; D remains unclear. Germline V gives CDR1 DFQATT, CDR2 SNEGSKA (reference sequence). Trimming took off 1 base at V and 9 bases at J, with 15 bases between the two ends. This CDR3 comprises 13 residues. This CDR3 is CSARAGPAAAQYF. Written as DNA, the CDR3 is TGCAGTGCTAGAGCGGGTCCGGCCGCGGCCCAGTACTTC.

The chain has TRBV28 and TRBJ2-5; D unclear. The germline gives CDR1 MDHEN, CDR2 SYDVKM. The CDR3 totals 10 residues. V lost 8 bases to trimming and J lost 5 bases, with 6 bases between them. CDR3 amino acids: CASGVETQYF. The CDR3 DNA is TGTGCCAGCGGAGTGGAGACCCAGTACTTC.

This clonotype has ten or more counts. The chain joins TRBV29-1 to TRBJ2-1, with 8 bases identical to TRBD2. Germline loops: CDR1 SQVTM, CDR2 ANQGSEA. The V segment lost 1 base and the J segment 9 bases; nucleotides outside the gene matches: 14. The CDR3 covers 16 residues. The CDR3 region is CSVEAKGLAVVGEQFF. The CDR3 DNA sequence: TGCAGCGTTGAAGCAAAAGGACTAGCTGTCGTCGGTGAGCAGTTCTTC.

The gene calls are TRBV6-2 or TRBV6-3 and TRBJ2-2; 7 nucleotides line up with TRBD1. There are 15 residues in the CDR3. CDR1 is MNHEY, CDR2 SVGEGT, per germline. Unmatched junction bases numbered 0, after V lost 2 bases and J lost 0 bases. In DNA form, the CDR3 reads TGTGCCAGCAGTTACCAGGGGGCGAACACCGGGGAGCTGTTTTTT. It yields the protein CASSYQGANTGELFF.

The chain links TRBV28 to TRBJ2-7; D uncertain. V gave up 4 bases and J gave up 1 base, with 8 bases separating them. From germline, CDR1 is MDHEN and CDR2 SYDVKM. The CDR3 has 13 amino acids. The DNA for the CDR3 is TGTGCCAGCAGTTATGGGGTTTCCTACGAGCAGTACTTC. It yields the protein CASSYGVSYEQYF.

The J gene is TRBJ1-1, the V gene TRBV6-6; 11 bases line up with TRBD1. Germline-derived CDR1 and CDR2 are MNHNY and SVGAGI (reference sequence). The CDR3 sequence is 14 residues long. Losses at the gene ends were 8 bases for V and 5 bases for J; bases not matched to a gene: 7. The DNA of the CDR3 is TGTGCCAGCCTGGGGACAGGGGGAGGAACTGAAGCTTTCTTT. Protein sequence: CASLGTGGGTEAFF.

This rearrangement joins TRBV5-1 to TRBJ2-1, with TRBD1 matching 10 bases. Looked up from germline, CDR1 is SGHRS and CDR2 is YFSETQ. V gave up 1 base and J gave up 8 bases; unmatched junction bases: 6. The length of the CDR3 is 15 residues. CDR3 protein: CASSLPGQGGDEQFF. As DNA, the CDR3 is TGCGCCAGCAGCTTGCCCGGACAGGGGGGCGATGAGCAGTTCTTC.

The gene calls are TRBV6-2 or TRBV6-3 and TRBJ2-7; possibly TRBD1 for D (5 bases). Deletions cut 0 bases from V and 3 bases from J, with 9 bases between. The CDR3 consists of 14 residues. The germline V gene has CDR1 MNHEY and CDR2 SVGEGT. The DNA of the CDR3 is TGTGCCAGCAGTTACTCCGTCAGGGACTACGAGCAGTACTTC. As protein: CASSYSVRDYEQYF.

This chain links TRBV19 with TRBJ2-2; 7 positions agree with TRBD1. J lost 7 bases, V lost 6 bases, and 2 bases had no gene match. Germline values: CDR1 LNHDA, CDR2 SQIVND (reference sequence). The CDR3 length is 12 residues. The CDR3 here is CASRTGDGELFF. Here the CDR3 DNA reads TGTGCCAGTAGAACAGGGGACGGGGAGCTGTTTTTT.

There are a few counts of this clonotype. This rearrangement joins TRBV18 to TRBJ2-1; 10 nucleotides line up with TRBD2. This CDR3 contains 17 residues. The germline CDR1 and CDR2 sequences are KGHSH and LQKENI. V lost 1 base to trimming and J lost 8 bases; unmatched junction nucleotides: 11. The CDR3 reads CASSPLPSGSKVDEQFF. The CDR3 coding sequence is TGTGCCAGCTCACCACTACCTAGCGGGAGTAAGGTTGATGAGCAGTTCTTC.

This clonotype showed up just a few times. The chain combines TRBV20-1 with TRBJ2-7; TRBD1 matches 10 bases. V was pared by 5 bases and J by 7 bases, with 8 bases of the junction left unmatched. The germline V gene encodes CDR1 DFQATT and CDR2 SNEGSKA (reference sequence). CDR3 length: 13 amino acids. The CDR3 spells CSAGDRGRGEQYF. CDR3 DNA: TGCAGTGCTGGGGACAGGGGTAGAGGAGAGCAGTACTTC.

This clonotype appeared a few times. The J gene is TRBJ2-3, the V gene TRBV7-2, with 9 bases identical to TRBD2. The CDR3 runs to 17 residues. Losses at the gene ends were 5 bases for V and 2 bases for J; bases not matched to a gene: 11. Germline V gene data show CDR1 as SGHTA and CDR2 as FQGNSA. The CDR3 DNA reads TGTGCCAGCAGCCGGACAGGAGCGGGAGGAGTCACAGATACGCAGTATTTT. Protein product: CASSRTGAGGVTDTQYF.